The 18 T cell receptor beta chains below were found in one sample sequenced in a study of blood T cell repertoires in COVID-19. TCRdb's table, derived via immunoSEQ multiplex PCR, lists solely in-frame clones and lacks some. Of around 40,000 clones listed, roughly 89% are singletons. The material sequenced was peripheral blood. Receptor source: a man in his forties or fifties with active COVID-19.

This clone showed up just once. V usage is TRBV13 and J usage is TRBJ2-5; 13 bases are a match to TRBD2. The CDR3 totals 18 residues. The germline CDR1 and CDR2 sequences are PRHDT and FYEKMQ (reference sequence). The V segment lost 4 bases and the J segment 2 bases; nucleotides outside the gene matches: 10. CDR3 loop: CASSSKTSGGTLQETQYF. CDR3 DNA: TGTGCCAGCAGCTCTAAGACTAGCGGGGGGACCCTACAAGAGACCCAGTACTTC.

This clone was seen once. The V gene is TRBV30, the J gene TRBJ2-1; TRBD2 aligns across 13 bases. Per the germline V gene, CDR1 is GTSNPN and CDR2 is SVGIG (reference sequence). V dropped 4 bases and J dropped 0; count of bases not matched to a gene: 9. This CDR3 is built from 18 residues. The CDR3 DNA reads TGTGCCTGGACCGGACTAGCGGGAGCTCCTTACTCCTACAATGAGCAGTTCTTC. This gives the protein CAWTGLAGAPYSYNEQFF.

As DNA, the CDR3 is TGTGCCAGCAGCCAATTGGCTAGCGGGGATACGCAGTATTTT. Translated, it gives CASSQLASGDTQYF. This sequence joins TRBV3-1 (or the pseudogene TRBV3-2) and TRBJ2-3; 8 nucleotides line up with TRBD2. The V gene end was trimmed by 2 bases and the J gene end by 6 bases; junction bases not matched to a gene: 4. Looked up from germline, CDR1 is LGHDT and CDR2 is YNNKEL (reference sequence). This CDR3 has 14 residues.

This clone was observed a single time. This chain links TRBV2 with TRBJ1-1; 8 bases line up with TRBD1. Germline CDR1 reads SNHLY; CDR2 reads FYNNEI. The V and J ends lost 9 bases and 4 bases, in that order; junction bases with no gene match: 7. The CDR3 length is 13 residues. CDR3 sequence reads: CARSRGLGTEAFF. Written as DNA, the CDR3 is TGTGCCAGATCCAGGGGGCTCGGCACTGAAGCTTTCTTT.

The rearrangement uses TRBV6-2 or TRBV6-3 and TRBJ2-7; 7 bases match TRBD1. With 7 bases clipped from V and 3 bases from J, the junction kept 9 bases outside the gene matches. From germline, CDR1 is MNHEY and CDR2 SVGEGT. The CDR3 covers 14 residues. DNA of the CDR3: TGTGCCAGCAACCCCGGGGCAGGGGGCTACGAGCAGTACTTC. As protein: CASNPGAGGYEQYF.

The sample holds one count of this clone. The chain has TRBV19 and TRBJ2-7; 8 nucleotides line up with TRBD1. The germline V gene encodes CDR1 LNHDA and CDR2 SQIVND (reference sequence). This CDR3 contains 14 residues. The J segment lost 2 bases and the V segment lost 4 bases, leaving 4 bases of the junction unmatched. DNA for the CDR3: TGTGCCAGTAGTAGGGACAGGCGGACCTACGAGCAGTACTTC. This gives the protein CASSRDRRTYEQYF.

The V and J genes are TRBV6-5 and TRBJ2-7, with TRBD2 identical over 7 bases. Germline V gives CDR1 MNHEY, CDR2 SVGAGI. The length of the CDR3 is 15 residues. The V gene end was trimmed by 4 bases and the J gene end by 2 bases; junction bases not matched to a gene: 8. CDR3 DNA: TGTGCCAGCAGTTCGGCTAGCGGATCCACCTACGAGCAGTACTTC. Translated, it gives CASSSASGSTYEQYF.

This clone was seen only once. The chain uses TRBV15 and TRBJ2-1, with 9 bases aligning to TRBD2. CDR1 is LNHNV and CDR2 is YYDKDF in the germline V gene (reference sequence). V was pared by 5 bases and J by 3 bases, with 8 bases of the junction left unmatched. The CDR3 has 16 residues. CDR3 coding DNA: TGTGCCACCAGCGAGCCCGGGACTAGCAACTACAATGAGCAGTTCTTC. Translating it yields CATSEPGTSNYNEQFF.

CDR3 in DNA: TGTGCCAGCAGGGAGAGCTCCTATAATTCACCCCTCCACTTT. It encodes CASRESSYNSPLHF. The genes are TRBV6-5 and TRBJ1-6; no clear D. V was trimmed by 6 bases and J by 0 bases, leaving 6 bases between them. The CDR3 covers 14 residues. CDR1 and CDR2 (germline): MNHEY, SVGAGI.

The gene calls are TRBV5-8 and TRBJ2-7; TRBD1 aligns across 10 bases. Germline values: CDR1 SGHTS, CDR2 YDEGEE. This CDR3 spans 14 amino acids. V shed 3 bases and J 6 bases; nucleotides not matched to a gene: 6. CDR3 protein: CASSWGQGTREQYF. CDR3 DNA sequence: TGTGCCAGCAGCTGGGGACAGGGGACTCGCGAGCAGTACTTC.

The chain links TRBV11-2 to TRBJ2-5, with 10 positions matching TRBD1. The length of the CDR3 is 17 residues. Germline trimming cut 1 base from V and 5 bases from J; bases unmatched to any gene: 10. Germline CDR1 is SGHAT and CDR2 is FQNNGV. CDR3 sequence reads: CASSLAGDRGYWETQYF. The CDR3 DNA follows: TGTGCCAGCAGCTTAGCTGGGGACAGGGGATATTGGGAGACCCAGTACTTC.

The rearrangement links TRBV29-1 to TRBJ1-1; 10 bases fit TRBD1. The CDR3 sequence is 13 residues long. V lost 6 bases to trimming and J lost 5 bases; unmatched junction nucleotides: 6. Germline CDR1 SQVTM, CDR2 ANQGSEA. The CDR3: CSVMRDRGTEAFF. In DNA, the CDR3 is TGCAGCGTGATGCGGGACAGGGGAACTGAAGCTTTCTTT. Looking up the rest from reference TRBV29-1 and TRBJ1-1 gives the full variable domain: SAVISQKPSRDICQRGTSLTIQCQVDSQVTMMFWYRQQPGQSLTLIATANQGSEATYESGFVIDKFPISRPNLTFSTLTVSNMSPEDSSIYLCSVMRDRGTEAFFGQGTRLTVV.

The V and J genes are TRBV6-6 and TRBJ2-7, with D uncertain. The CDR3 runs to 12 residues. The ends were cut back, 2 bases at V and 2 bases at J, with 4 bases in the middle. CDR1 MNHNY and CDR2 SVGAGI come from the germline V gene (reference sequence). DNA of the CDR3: TGTGCCAGCAGTTACGACACCTACGAGCAGTACTTC. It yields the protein CASSYDTYEQYF.

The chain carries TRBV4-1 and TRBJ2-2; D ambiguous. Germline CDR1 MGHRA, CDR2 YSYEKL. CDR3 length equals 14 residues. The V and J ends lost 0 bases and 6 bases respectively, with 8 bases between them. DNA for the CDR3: TGCGCCAGCAGCCAAGATCTTCAGGCCGGGGAGCTGTTTTTT. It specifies CASSQDLQAGELFF.

The CDR3 nucleotides are TGTGCCAGCCGCGGGGGGGCGAGCAATCAGCCCCAGCATTTT. Translated, it gives CASRGGASNQPQHF. V and J are TRBV18 and TRBJ1-5; a weak D match, TRBD1 (6 bases). The germline V gene has CDR1 KGHSH and CDR2 LQKENI. With 8 bases removed from V and 1 base from J, the gap between germline ends came to 12 bases. The CDR3 covers 14 residues.

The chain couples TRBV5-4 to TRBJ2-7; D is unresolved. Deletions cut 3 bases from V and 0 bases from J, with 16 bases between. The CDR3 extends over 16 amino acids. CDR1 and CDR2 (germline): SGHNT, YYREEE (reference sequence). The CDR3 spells CASSSFGGVNSYEQYF. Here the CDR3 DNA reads TGTGCCAGCAGCTCCTTTGGCGGAGTTAACTCCTACGAGCAGTACTTC. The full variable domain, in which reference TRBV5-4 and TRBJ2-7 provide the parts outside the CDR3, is ETGVTQSPTHLIKTRGQQVTLRCSSQSGHNTVSWYQQALGQGPQFIFQYYREEENGRGNFPPRFSGLQFPNYSSELNVNALELDDSALYLCASSSFGGVNSYEQYFGPGTRLTVT.

The CDR3 coding sequence is TGTGCCAGCAGCGGCGAGTACAGCAATCAGCCCCAGCATTTT. Encoded protein: CASSGEYSNQPQHF. The rearrangement joins TRBV9 to TRBJ1-5; D is uncertain. The CDR3 sequence is 14 residues long. Germline V gene data show CDR1 as SGDLS and CDR2 as YYNGEE. V shed 3 bases and J shed 1 base, with 8 bases lying between them.

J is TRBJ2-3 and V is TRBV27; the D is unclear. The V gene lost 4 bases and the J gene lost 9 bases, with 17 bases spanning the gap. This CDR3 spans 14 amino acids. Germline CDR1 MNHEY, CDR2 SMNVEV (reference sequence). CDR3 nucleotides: TGTGCCAGCAGTTCAACAATACCACCCGCCACGCAGTATTTT. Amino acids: CASSSTIPPATQYF.